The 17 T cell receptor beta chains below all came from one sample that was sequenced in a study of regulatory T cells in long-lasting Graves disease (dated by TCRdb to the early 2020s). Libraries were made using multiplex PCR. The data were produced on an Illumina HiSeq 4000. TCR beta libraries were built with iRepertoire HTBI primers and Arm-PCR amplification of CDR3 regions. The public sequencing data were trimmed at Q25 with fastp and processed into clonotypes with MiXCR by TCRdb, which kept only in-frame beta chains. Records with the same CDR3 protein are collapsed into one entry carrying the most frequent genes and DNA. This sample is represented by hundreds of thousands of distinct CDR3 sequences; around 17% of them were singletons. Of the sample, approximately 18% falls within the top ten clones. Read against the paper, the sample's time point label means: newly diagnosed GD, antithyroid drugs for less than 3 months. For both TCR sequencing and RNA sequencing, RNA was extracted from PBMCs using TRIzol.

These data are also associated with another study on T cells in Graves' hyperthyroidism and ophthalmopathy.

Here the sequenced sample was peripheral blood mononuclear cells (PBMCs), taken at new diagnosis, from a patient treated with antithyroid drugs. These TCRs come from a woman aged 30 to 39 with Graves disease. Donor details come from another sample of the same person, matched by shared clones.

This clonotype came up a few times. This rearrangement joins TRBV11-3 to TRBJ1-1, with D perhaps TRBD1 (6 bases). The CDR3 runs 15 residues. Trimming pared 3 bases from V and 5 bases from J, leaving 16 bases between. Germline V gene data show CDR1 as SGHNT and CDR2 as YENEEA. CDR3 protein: CASSFGGGRGTEAFF. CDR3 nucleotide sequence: TGTGCCAGCAGCTTCGGCGGGGGGCGGGGAACTGAAGCTTTCTTT.

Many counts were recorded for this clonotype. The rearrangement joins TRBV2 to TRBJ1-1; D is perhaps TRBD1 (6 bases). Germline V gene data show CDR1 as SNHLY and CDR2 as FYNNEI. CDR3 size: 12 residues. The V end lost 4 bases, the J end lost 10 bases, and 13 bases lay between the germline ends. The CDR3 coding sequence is TGTGCCAGCAGTGGGGACACACTAAGAGCTTTCTTT. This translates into CASSGDTLRAFF.

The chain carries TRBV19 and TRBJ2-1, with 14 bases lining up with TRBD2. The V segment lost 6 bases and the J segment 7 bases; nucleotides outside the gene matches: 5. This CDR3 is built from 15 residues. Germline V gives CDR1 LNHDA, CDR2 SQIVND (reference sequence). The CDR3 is CASRTSGRAFNEQFF. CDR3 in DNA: TGTGCCAGTAGGACTAGCGGGAGGGCCTTTAATGAGCAGTTCTTC. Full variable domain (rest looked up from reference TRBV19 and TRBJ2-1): DGGITQSPKYLFRKEGQNVTLSCEQNLNHDAMYWYRQDPGQGLRLIYYSQIVNDFQKGDIAEGYSVSREKKESFPLTVTSAQKNPTAFYLCASRTSGRAFNEQFFGPGTRLTVL.

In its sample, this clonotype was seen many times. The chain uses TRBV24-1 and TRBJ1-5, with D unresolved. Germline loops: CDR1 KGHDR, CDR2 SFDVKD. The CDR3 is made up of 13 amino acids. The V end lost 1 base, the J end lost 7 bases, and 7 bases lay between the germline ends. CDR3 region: CATSDFVGQPQHF. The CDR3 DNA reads TGTGCCACCAGTGATTTCGTCGGGCAGCCCCAGCATTTT.

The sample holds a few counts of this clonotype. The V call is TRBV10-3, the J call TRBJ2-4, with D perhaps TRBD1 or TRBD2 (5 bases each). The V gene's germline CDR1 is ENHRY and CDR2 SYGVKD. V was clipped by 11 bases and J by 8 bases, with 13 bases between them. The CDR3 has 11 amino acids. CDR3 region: CASSMGDIQYF. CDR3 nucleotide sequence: TGTGCCTCCTCGATGGGGGACATTCAGTACTTC.

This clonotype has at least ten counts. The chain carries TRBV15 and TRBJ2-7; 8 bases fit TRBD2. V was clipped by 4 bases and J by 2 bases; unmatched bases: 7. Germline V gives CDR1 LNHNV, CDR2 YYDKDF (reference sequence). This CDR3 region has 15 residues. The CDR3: CATSTLAGPTYEQYF. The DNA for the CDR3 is TGTGCCACCAGCACTCTAGCGGGCCCAACCTACGAGCAGTACTTC.

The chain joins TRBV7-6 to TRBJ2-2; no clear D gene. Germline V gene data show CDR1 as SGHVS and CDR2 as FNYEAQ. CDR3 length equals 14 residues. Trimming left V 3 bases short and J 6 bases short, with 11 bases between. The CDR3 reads CASSFWTVAGELFF. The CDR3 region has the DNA TGTGCCAGCAGCTTTTGGACCGTTGCCGGGGAGCTGTTTTTT.

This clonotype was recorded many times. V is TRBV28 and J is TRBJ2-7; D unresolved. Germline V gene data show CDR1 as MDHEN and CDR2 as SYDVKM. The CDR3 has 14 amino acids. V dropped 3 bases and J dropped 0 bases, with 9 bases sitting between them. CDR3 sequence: CASSLVPNSYEQYF. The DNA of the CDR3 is TGTGCCAGCAGTTTGGTCCCAAACTCCTACGAGCAGTACTTC.

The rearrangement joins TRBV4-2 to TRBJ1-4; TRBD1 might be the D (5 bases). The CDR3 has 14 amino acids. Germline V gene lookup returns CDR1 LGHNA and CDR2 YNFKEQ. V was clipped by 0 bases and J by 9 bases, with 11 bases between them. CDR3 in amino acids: CASSQDWAGKKLFF. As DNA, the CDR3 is TGTGCCAGCAGCCAAGATTGGGCAGGGAAAAAACTGTTTTTT.

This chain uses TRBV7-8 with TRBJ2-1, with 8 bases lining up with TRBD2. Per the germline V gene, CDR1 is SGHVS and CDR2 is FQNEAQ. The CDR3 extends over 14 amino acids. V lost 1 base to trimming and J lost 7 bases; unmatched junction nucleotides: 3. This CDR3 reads CASSLVASGNEQFF. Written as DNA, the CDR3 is TGTGCCAGCAGCTTAGTAGCTAGCGGGAATGAGCAGTTCTTC.

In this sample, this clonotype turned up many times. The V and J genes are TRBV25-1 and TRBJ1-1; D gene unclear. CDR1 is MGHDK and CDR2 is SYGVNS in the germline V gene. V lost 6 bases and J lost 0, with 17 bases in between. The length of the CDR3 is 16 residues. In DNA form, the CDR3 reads TGTGCCAGCAGCCGAGGATGGCAGACCATGAACACTGAAGCTTTCTTT. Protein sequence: CASSRGWQTMNTEAFF. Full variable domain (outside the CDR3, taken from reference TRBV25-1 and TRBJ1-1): EADIYQTPRYLVIGTGKKITLECSQTMGHDKMYWYQQDPGMELHLIHYSYGVNSTEKGDLSSESTVSRIRTEHFPLTLESARPSHTSQYLCASSRGWQTMNTEAFFGQGTRLTVV.

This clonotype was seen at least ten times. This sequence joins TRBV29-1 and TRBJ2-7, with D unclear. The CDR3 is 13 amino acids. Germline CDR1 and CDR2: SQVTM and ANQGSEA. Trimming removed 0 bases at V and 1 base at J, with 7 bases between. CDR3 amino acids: CSVEDLDSYEQYF. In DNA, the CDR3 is TGCAGCGTTGAAGATCTAGATTCCTACGAGCAGTACTTC.

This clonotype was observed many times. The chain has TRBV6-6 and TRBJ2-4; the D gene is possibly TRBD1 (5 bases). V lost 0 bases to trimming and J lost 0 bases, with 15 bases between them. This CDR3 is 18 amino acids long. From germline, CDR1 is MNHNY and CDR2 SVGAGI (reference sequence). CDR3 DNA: TGTGCCAGCAGTTACTCGCAGACAGAACGAGCAGCCAAAAACATTCAGTACTTC. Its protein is CASSYSQTERAAKNIQYF.

CDR3 DNA: TGCAGTGCTCAAGACCAGCAAAAAGAGACCCAGTACTTC. Translation gives CSAQDQQKETQYF. The rearrangement joins TRBV20-1 to TRBJ2-5, with D unresolved. The V and J ends lost 5 bases and 3 bases respectively, with 13 bases between them. Germline V gene sequence: CDR1 DFQATT, CDR2 SNEGSKA (reference sequence). This CDR3 is built from 13 residues.

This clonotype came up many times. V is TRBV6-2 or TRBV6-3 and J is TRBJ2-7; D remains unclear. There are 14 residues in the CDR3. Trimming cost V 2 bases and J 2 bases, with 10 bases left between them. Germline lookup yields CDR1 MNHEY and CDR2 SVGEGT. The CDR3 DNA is TGTGCCAGCAGTTACGTCCCGGAGACCTACGAGCAGTACTTC. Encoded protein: CASSYVPETYEQYF.

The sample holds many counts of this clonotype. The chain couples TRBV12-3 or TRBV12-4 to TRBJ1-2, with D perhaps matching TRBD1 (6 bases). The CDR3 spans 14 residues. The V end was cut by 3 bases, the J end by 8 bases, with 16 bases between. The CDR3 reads CASSFTGTKGGYTF. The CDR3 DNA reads TGTGCCAGCAGTTTCACCGGGACAAAGGGAGGCTACACCTTC.

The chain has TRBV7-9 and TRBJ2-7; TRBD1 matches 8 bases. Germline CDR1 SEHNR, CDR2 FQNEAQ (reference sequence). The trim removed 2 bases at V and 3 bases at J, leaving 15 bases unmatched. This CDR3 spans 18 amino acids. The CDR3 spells CASSLPLPGQVNLYEQYF. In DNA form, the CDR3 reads TGTGCCAGCAGCTTACCCCTCCCGGGACAGGTCAACCTCTACGAGCAGTACTTC.